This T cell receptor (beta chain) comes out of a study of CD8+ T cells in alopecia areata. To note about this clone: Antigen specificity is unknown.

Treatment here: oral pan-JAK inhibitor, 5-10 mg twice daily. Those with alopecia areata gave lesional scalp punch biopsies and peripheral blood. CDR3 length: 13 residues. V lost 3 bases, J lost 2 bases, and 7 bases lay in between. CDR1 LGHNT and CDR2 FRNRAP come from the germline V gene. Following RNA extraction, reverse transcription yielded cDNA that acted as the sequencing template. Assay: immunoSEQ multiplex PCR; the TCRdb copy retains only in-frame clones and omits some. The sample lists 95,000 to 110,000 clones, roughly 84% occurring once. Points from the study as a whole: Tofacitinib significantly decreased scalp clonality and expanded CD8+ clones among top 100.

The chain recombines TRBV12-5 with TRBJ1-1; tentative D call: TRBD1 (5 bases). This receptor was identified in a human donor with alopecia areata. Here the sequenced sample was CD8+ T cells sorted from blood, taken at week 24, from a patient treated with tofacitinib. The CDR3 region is CASGFGGNTEAFF. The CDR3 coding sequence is TGTGCTAGTGGTTTCGGGGGTAACACTGAAGCTTTCTTT.